One and the same sample provided the 7 T cell receptor beta chains below, sequenced in a study of cytomegalovirus exposure and HLA in healthy donors. 13 Jbeta primers and 60 Vbeta primers were used for the PCR. Measured with immunoSEQ multiplex PCR; TCRdb has only the in-frame clones, and not every one. The table shows under 85,000 clones, with over 70% occurring only once. Sequenced sample: PBMCs. The receptors shown here come from a woman between 40 and 50 years old in good health and CMV-seropositive.

This chain connects TRBV6-1 to TRBJ1-1; the match to TRBD1 covers 7 bases. The trim removed 2 bases at V and 2 bases at J, leaving 8 bases unmatched. The length of the CDR3 is 16 residues. CDR1 and CDR2 (germline): MNHNS, SASEGT. The CDR3 region is CASSERAGQPNTEAFF. The DNA for the CDR3 is TGTGCCAGCAGTGAAAGGGCGGGACAGCCAAACACTGAAGCTTTCTTT.

V usage is TRBV11-3 and J usage is TRBJ1-1; possible D gene TRBD1, 6 bases. The V gene lost 5 bases and the J gene lost 8 bases, with 12 bases spanning the gap. Germline CDR1 and CDR2: SGHNT and YENEEA. The CDR3 totals 12 residues. CDR3 sequence: CASSRGQREAFF. CDR3 bases: TGTGCCAGCAGCCGTGGACAGAGAGAAGCTTTCTTT.

The genes are TRBV4-1 and TRBJ2-1, with D maybe TRBD2 (6 bases). CDR3 size: 18 residues. From germline, CDR1 is MGHRA and CDR2 YSYEKL. V was cut by 0 bases and J by 4 bases, with 19 bases left in between. The CDR3 sequence: CASSQDRETAQTYNEQFF. The DNA for the CDR3 is TGCGCCAGCAGCCAAGATCGGGAGACAGCCCAGACATACAATGAGCAGTTCTTC.

V is TRBV5-1 and J is TRBJ2-1; D perhaps matches TRBD2 (5 bases). Germline V lookup: CDR1 SGHRS, CDR2 YFSETQ. The CDR3 totals 11 residues. The V end lost 5 bases, the J end lost 7 bases, and 7 bases lay between the germline ends. As DNA, the CDR3 is TGCGCCAGCAGATGGGAGAATGAGCAGTTCTTC. Amino acids: CASRWENEQFF.

V usage is TRBV5-1 and J usage is TRBJ2-7, with 12 bases that match TRBD1. Trimming removed 6 bases from V and 6 bases from J; junction bases left unmatched: 13. From germline, CDR1 is SGHRS and CDR2 YFSETQ. This CDR3 is 16 amino acids long. The CDR3 sequence: CASKLRWGQGAFEQYF. The DNA of the CDR3 is TGCGCCAGCAAATTACGTTGGGGACAGGGGGCTTTCGAGCAGTACTTC.

The rearrangement joins TRBV7-9 to TRBJ1-2; D is unclear. Germline CDR1 reads SEHNR; CDR2 reads FQNEAQ (reference sequence). The CDR3 loop spans 16 amino acids. Trimming removed 0 bases from V and 2 bases from J, with 13 bases in between. CDR3 DNA sequence: TGTGCCAGCAGCTTAGCTTCCTTCCTAGGAAACTATGGCTACACCTTC. This codes for CASSLASFLGNYGYTF.

The chain has TRBV14 and TRBJ1-1; 7 nucleotides align to TRBD1. V was clipped by 2 bases and J by 5 bases; unmatched bases: 2. The CDR3 consists of 13 residues. Germline CDR1 SGHDN, CDR2 FVKESK. The CDR3 sequence is CASSQYRGTEAFF. CDR3 nucleotide sequence: TGTGCCAGCAGCCAATACAGGGGTACTGAAGCTTTCTTT.